These 23 T cell receptor beta chains originate from one sample sequenced in a study of cytomegalovirus exposure and HLA in healthy donors. Primers included in the PCR were 60 Vbeta and 13 Jbeta primers. Sequenced by immunoSEQ multiplex PCR; TCRdb stores in-frame clones only, minus some. The profile shows some 150,000 clones, around three fifths of them singletons. Sequencing input: PBMCs. The receptors derive from a woman between 40 and 55 years old in good health and CMV-seronegative.

The J gene is TRBJ1-1, the V gene TRBV7-9; D not certain. Germline-derived CDR1 and CDR2 are SEHNR and FQNEAQ (reference sequence). V was shortened by 5 bases and J by 6 bases, with 13 bases between the two germline ends. The CDR3 length is 13 residues. The CDR3 reads CASSRTVGAEAFF. Here the CDR3 DNA reads TGTGCCAGCAGCCGGACCGTCGGGGCTGAAGCTTTCTTT.

The rearrangement links TRBV27 to TRBJ1-2; TRBD1 agrees at 9 bases. The CDR3 sequence is 15 residues long. Trimming removed 7 bases from V and 5 bases from J; junction bases left unmatched: 11. Germline CDR1 and CDR2: MNHEY and SMNVEV (reference sequence). CDR3 sequence (DNA): TGTGCCAGCACCCCCTCGGGACAGGGAGATTATGGCTACACCTTC. It is translated as CASTPSGQGDYGYTF.

The rearrangement links TRBV19 to TRBJ1-2; 8 bases align to TRBD1. Germline CDR1 and CDR2: LNHDA and SQIVND (reference sequence). This CDR3 region has 13 residues. The J segment lost 5 bases and the V segment lost 6 bases, leaving 5 bases of the junction unmatched. The CDR3 region has the DNA TGTGCCAGTAGCGAAGACAGGGGTTATGGCTACACCTTC. Protein product: CASSEDRGYGYTF.

A few counts support this clone. The chain combines TRBV6-6 with TRBJ1-1; D may be TRBD1 (5 bases). The CDR3 is 13 amino acids. V dropped 2 bases and J dropped 6 bases, with 10 bases sitting between them. Germline V gene sequence: CDR1 MNHNY, CDR2 SVGAGI (reference sequence). The chain's CDR3 is CASSYPIQAEAFF. The CDR3 DNA is TGTGCCAGCAGTTACCCCATACAGGCTGAAGCTTTCTTT.

V is TRBV28 and J is TRBJ2-3; the match to TRBD2 covers 14 bases. Germline lookup yields CDR1 MDHEN and CDR2 SYDVKM. The CDR3 is made up of 16 amino acids. The V segment lost 3 bases and the J segment 2 bases; nucleotides outside the gene matches: 1. For the CDR3, the DNA is TGTGCCAGCAGTTTGGGACTAGCGGGGGTCACAGATACGCAGTATTTT. The encoded protein is CASSLGLAGVTDTQYF.

V is TRBV19 and J is TRBJ1-1, with D unresolved. This CDR3 has 12 residues. Germline CDR1 is LNHDA and CDR2 is SQIVND (reference sequence). The CDR3: CLSKDKNTEAFF. The CDR3 DNA follows: TGTCTCTCGAAAGACAAGAACACTGAAGCTTTCTTT.

This chain links TRBV2 with TRBJ2-7; 9 bases align to TRBD1. The trim removed 4 bases at V and 2 bases at J, leaving 6 bases unmatched. The germline V gene has CDR1 SNHLY and CDR2 FYNNEI. This CDR3 is built from 15 residues. Here the CDR3 DNA reads TGTGCCAGCAGTGCCCGACAGGGGGGGGCCTACGAGCAGTACTTC. It is translated as CASSARQGGAYEQYF. The full variable domain, completed using reference TRBV2 and TRBJ2-7, is EPEVTQTPSHQVTQMGQEVILRCVPISNHLYFYWYRQILGQKVEFLVSFYNNEISEKSEIFDDQFSVERPDGSNFTLKIRSTKLEDSAMYFCASSARQGGAYEQYFGPGTRLTVT.

The rearrangement links TRBV4-1 to TRBJ1-1; D remains ambiguous. Between the trimmed V and J ends, which lost 0 bases and 7 bases, there was a span of 15 bases. Germline loops: CDR1 MGHRA, CDR2 YSYEKL. This CDR3 comprises 15 residues. The CDR3 DNA reads as TGCGCCAGCAGCCAAGAAGGCGATGGGAGGTTTGAAGCTTTCTTT. Residues: CASSQEGDGRFEAFF.

This clone was seen a few times. The rearrangement links TRBV10-3 to TRBJ1-1; maybe TRBD1 (5 bases). With 3 bases removed from V and 0 bases from J, the gap between germline ends came to 8 bases. The V gene's germline CDR1 is ENHRY and CDR2 SYGVKD. The CDR3 spans 14 residues. The CDR3 sequence: CAISEGVMNTEAFF. The CDR3 bases are TGTGCCATCAGTGAAGGGGTCATGAACACTGAAGCTTTCTTT.

This chain uses TRBV6-1 with TRBJ1-5, with a tentative D call TRBD1 (5 bases). Germline assignment: CDR1 MNHNS and CDR2 SASEGT. V was shortened by 3 bases and J by 5 bases, with 11 bases between the two germline ends. The CDR3 is 14 residues long. The CDR3 DNA sequence: TGTGCCAGCAGTGATAATGGGGCCCATCAGCCCCAGCATTTT. As protein: CASSDNGAHQPQHF.

This clone was observed once. The chain is built from TRBV7-2 and TRBJ2-7, with unresolved D. Per germline, CDR1 SGHTA and CDR2 FQGNSA. V was trimmed by 3 bases and J by 2 bases, leaving 5 bases between them. The CDR3 extends over 12 amino acids. CDR3 residues: CASSFSTYEQYF. In nucleotides, the CDR3 is TGTGCCAGCAGCTTTTCAACCTACGAGCAGTACTTC.

The gene calls are TRBV29-1 and TRBJ1-1; D is uncertain. This CDR3 is 13 amino acids long. Trimming stripped 5 bases from V and 2 bases from J, with 12 bases between. Germline V gene data show CDR1 as SQVTM and CDR2 as ANQGSEA. The CDR3, as DNA: TGCAGCGTTTATCTGGCAGTAAACACTGAAGCTTTCTTT. Its protein product is CSVYLAVNTEAFF.

This chain links TRBV19 with TRBJ1-4, with D tentatively TRBD1 (5 bases). This CDR3 contains 18 residues. V was trimmed by 0 bases and J by 0 bases, leaving 14 bases between them. Per germline, CDR1 LNHDA and CDR2 SQIVND (reference sequence). CDR3 nucleotides: TGTGCCAGTAGTATAGATCCTCCGGGACTTGCAACTAATGAAAAACTGTTTTTT. This codes for CASSIDPPGLATNEKLFF.

This rearrangement joins TRBV18 to TRBJ1-6, with 9 bases identical to TRBD1. Germline CDR1 is KGHSH and CDR2 is LQKENI. J gave up 6 bases and V 5 bases, and 8 bases lay outside the gene matches. This CDR3 has 16 amino acids. The chain's CDR3 is CASSVMGQGPNSPLHF. The CDR3 DNA follows: TGTGCCAGCTCAGTCATGGGACAGGGCCCTAATTCACCCCTCCACTTT. Drawing the rest from reference TRBV18 and TRBJ1-6, the complete variable domain is NAGVMQNPRHLVRRRGQEARLRCSPMKGHSHVYWYRQLPEEGLKFMVYLQKENIIDESGMPKERFSAEFPKEGPSILRIQQVVRGDSAAYFCASSVMGQGPNSPLHFGNGTRLTVT.

The V and J genes are TRBV12-5 and TRBJ2-2, with D perhaps TRBD1 (5 bases). Germline lookup yields CDR1 LGHNT and CDR2 FRNRAP. The CDR3 spans 14 residues. V was clipped by 4 bases and J by 5 bases, with 11 bases between them. The CDR3 sequence is CASGSPGRTGELFF. Written as DNA, the CDR3 is TGTGCTAGTGGTTCCCCAGGGCGAACCGGGGAGCTGTTTTTT.

The genes are TRBV5-1 and TRBJ2-2, with a tentative D call TRBD1 (6 bases). V was cut by 4 bases and J by 1 base, with 11 bases left in between. The germline CDR1 and CDR2 sequences are SGHRS and YFSETQ. CDR3 size: 15 residues. This CDR3 is CASSTGTLNTGELFF. The CDR3 coding sequence is TGCGCCAGCAGCACCGGGACACTGAACACCGGGGAGCTGTTTTTT.

In this sample, this clone turned up once. The chain couples TRBV10-3 to TRBJ1-5; 11 bases align to TRBD1. The germline V gene has CDR1 ENHRY and CDR2 SYGVKD. The CDR3 spans 15 residues. The junction had 5 bases not matched to a gene; V was cut back by 5 bases and J by 5 bases. CDR3 loop: CAISPQGQGDQPQHF. The CDR3 coding sequence is TGTGCCATCAGTCCTCAGGGACAGGGGGATCAGCCCCAGCATTTT.

This chain joins TRBV5-1 and TRBJ2-1, with 9 bases aligning to TRBD1. This CDR3 has 14 residues. From germline, CDR1 is SGHRS and CDR2 YFSETQ. J gave up 8 bases and V 3 bases, and 6 bases lay outside the gene matches. The CDR3 is CASSSDRGSHEQFF. As DNA, the CDR3 is TGCGCCAGCAGCTCTGACAGGGGGAGTCATGAGCAGTTCTTC.

The rearrangement links TRBV15 to TRBJ2-5; 8 bases are shared with TRBD2. The CDR3 contains 15 residues. CDR1 LNHNV and CDR2 YYDKDF come from the germline V gene (reference sequence). The J segment lost 3 bases and the V segment lost 3 bases, leaving 6 bases of the junction unmatched. In nucleotides, the CDR3 is TGTGCCACCAGCAGCCTTGTAGCGGGGAAAGAGACCCAGTACTTC. It yields the protein CATSSLVAGKETQYF.

The chain couples TRBV6-5 to TRBJ1-2; 7 positions agree with TRBD1. V shed 4 bases, J shed 4 bases, and the junction held 9 bases outside the gene matches. Germline-derived CDR1 and CDR2 are MNHEY and SVGAGI. This CDR3 has 15 residues. CDR3 nucleotide sequence: TGTGCCAGCAGTTTGACAGGGAGAACCCCCTATGGCTACACCTTC. This sequence encodes CASSLTGRTPYGYTF.

The chain uses TRBV7-9 and TRBJ1-5; D may be TRBD1 (6 bases). Per germline, CDR1 SEHNR and CDR2 FQNEAQ (reference sequence). The length of the CDR3 is 15 residues. Trimming took off 4 bases at V and 1 base at J, with 11 bases between the two ends. CDR3 residues: CASSSDRSSNQPQHF. CDR3 in DNA: TGTGCCAGCAGCTCCGACAGGTCGAGCAATCAGCCCCAGCATTTT.

This clone was observed a handful of times. The CDR3 coding sequence is TGTGCCAGCAGCCCAACAGGGGAGACCCAGTACTTC. It specifies CASSPTGETQYF. The chain employs TRBV11-2 and TRBJ2-5, with D perhaps matching TRBD1 (6 bases). Germline loops: CDR1 SGHAT, CDR2 FQNNGV. The CDR3 consists of 12 residues. V lost 5 bases and J lost 5, with 9 bases in between. Looking up the rest from reference TRBV11-2 and TRBJ2-5 gives the full variable domain: EAGVAQSPRYKIIEKRQSVAFWCNPISGHATLYWYQQILGQGPKLLIQFQNNGVVDDSQLPKDRFSAERLKGVDSTLKIQPAKLEDSAVYLCASSPTGETQYFGPGTRLLVL.

This rearrangement joins TRBV4-3 to TRBJ1-1; a possible D gene is TRBD1 (6 bases). Germline-derived CDR1 and CDR2 are LGHNA and YSLEER. The V end was cut by 1 base, the J end by 0 bases, with 12 bases between. The CDR3 spans 16 residues. The CDR3 nucleotides are TGCGCCAGCAGCCAAGGGGGGCGGAGGATGAACACTGAAGCTTTCTTT. Translation: CASSQGGRRMNTEAFF.